The 9 T cell receptor beta chains below come from one sample, sequenced in a study of memory CD4+ T cells and cytomegalovirus serostatus. The sort gate was single viable CD3+CD4+CD8-CD45RO+ cells for memory CD4+ T cells. Measured with immunoSEQ multiplex PCR; TCRdb has only the in-frame clones, and not every one. The sample lists tens of thousands of clones, around 82% occurring once. Sample: memory CD4+ T cells from blood. Source of these receptors: an adult in good health and CMV-seronegative.

The gene calls are TRBV2 and TRBJ2-3, with D hard to call. This CDR3 region has 15 residues. Germline CDR1 is SNHLY and CDR2 is FYNNEI. V dropped 2 bases and J dropped 4 bases, with 13 bases sitting between them. The CDR3 DNA reads as TGTGCCAGCAGTGAACCGAACCGTGAGCCAGATACGCAGTATTTT. It translates to CASSEPNREPDTQYF. Complete variable domain (other parts from reference TRBV2 and TRBJ2-3): EPEVTQTPSHQVTQMGQEVILRCVPISNHLYFYWYRQILGQKVEFLVSFYNNEISEKSEIFDDQFSVERPDGSNFTLKIRSTKLEDSAMYFCASSEPNREPDTQYFGPGTRLTVL.

This chain connects TRBV29-1 to TRBJ2-7, with D perhaps matching TRBD1 or TRBD2 (5 bases each). Germline V gene lookup returns CDR1 SQVTM and CDR2 ANQGSEA. Trimming left V 1 base short and J 7 bases short, with 20 bases between. This CDR3 has 15 residues. The CDR3 DNA follows: TGCAGCGTTGAAGGCCGATCGGGGACCCGCTCGGAGCAGTACTTC. Protein: CSVEGRSGTRSEQYF.

This clone occurred a few times. The gene calls are TRBV9 and TRBJ2-2; TRBD1 aligns across 9 bases. V lost 4 bases to trimming and J lost 5 bases; unmatched junction nucleotides: 3. The CDR3 loop spans 14 amino acids. Germline V gene lookup returns CDR1 SGDLS and CDR2 YYNGEE. CDR3 sequence: CASSLTGGTGELFF. Written as DNA, the CDR3 is TGTGCCAGCAGCCTGACAGGGGGGACCGGGGAGCTGTTTTTT.

The chain is built from TRBV10-1 and TRBJ2-7; tentatively, D is TRBD2 (5 bases). The CDR3 spans 15 residues. Germline CDR1 reads WNHNN; CDR2 reads SYGVQD (reference sequence). V shed 0 bases and J shed 2 bases, with 11 bases lying between them. The CDR3 reads CASSESRGQAYEQYF. CDR3 DNA: TGCGCCAGCAGTGAGTCGAGAGGGCAGGCCTACGAGCAGTACTTC.

This chain connects TRBV28 to TRBJ2-1; the match to TRBD1 covers 10 bases. Germline V gene data show CDR1 as MDHEN and CDR2 as SYDVKM. Trimming cost V 5 bases and J 1 base; bases outside gene matches: 5. The CDR3 totals 16 residues. Here the CDR3 DNA reads TGTGCCAGCAGTCGAGGACAGGGGGGTTCCTACAATGAGCAGTTCTTC. This gives the protein CASSRGQGGSYNEQFF.

Remarks on this clone: This specimen includes other DNA sequences encoding the same CDR3. V usage is TRBV28 and J usage is TRBJ1-5; D not resolved. With 5 bases removed from V and 1 base from J, the gap between germline ends came to 9 bases. CDR3 size: 14 residues. Looked up from germline, CDR1 is MDHEN and CDR2 is SYDVKM. CDR3 nucleotides: TGTGCCAGCAGTCTCGGCCCCAGCAATCAGCCCCAGCATTTT. The encoded protein is CASSLGPSNQPQHF.

The chain employs TRBV7-9 and TRBJ2-5; TRBD1 matches 7 bases. The CDR3 is 14 residues long. Germline loops: CDR1 SEHNR, CDR2 FQNEAQ (reference sequence). J gave up 2 bases and V 6 bases, and 6 bases lay outside the gene matches. Here the CDR3 reads CASRGRGWQETQYF. Here the CDR3 DNA reads TGTGCCAGCAGGGGCAGGGGGTGGCAAGAGACCCAGTACTTC.

This clone occurred a few times. The V call is TRBV10-3, the J call TRBJ2-7; possible D gene TRBD1, 5 bases. CDR3 length: 13 residues. Germline values: CDR1 ENHRY, CDR2 SYGVKD. Trimming shortened V by 6 bases and J by 7 bases, and 16 bases separated the two germline ends. CDR3 sequence reads: CAIRPDRKPEQYF. CDR3 nucleotides: TGTGCCATCAGGCCCGACAGAAAACCGGAGCAGTACTTC.

A note on this clone: A much larger clonotype is one base distant, so this may be a read error. The chain's CDR3 is CASSYRGHEQYF. The CDR3 DNA follows: TGTGCCAGCAGTTACAGGGGCCACGAGCAGTACTTC. V gene TRBV27 combines with J gene TRBJ2-7, with TRBD1 matching over 7 bases. Trimming cost V 4 bases and J 5 bases; bases outside gene matches: 2. Germline-derived CDR1 and CDR2 are MNHEY and SMNVEV (reference sequence). This CDR3 is built from 12 residues.